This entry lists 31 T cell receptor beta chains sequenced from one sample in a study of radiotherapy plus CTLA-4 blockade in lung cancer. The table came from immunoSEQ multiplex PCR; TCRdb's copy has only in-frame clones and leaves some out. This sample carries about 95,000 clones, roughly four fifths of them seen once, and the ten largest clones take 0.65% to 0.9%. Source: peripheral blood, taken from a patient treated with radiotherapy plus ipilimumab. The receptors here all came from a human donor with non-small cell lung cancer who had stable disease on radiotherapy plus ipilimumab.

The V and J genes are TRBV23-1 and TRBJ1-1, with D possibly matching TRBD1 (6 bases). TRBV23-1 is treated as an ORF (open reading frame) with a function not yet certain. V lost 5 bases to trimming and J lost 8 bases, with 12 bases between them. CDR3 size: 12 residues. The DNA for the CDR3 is TGCGCCAGCAGTGTGGACAGAGGCGAAGCTTTCTTT. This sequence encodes CASSVDRGEAFF.

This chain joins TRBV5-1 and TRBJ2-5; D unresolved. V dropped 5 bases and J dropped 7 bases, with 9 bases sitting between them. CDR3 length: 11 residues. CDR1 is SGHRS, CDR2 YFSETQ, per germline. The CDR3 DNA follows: TGCGCCAGCAGTGACCTTGCGACCCAGTACTTC. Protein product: CASSDLATQYF.

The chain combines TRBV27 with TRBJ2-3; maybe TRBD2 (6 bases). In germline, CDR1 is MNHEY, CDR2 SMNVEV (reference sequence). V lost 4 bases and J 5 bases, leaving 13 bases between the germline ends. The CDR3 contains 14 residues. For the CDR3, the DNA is TGTGCCAGCAGTTGGATGGGGCGGGGAGATACGCAGTATTTT. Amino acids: CASSWMGRGDTQYF.

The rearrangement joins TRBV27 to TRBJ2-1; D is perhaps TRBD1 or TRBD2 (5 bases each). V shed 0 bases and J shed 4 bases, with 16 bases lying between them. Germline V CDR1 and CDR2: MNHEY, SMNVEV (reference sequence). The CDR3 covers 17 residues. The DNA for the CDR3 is TGTGCCAGCAGTTTATCCGGGACCATGCGAAAATACAATGAGCAGTTCTTC. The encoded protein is CASSLSGTMRKYNEQFF.

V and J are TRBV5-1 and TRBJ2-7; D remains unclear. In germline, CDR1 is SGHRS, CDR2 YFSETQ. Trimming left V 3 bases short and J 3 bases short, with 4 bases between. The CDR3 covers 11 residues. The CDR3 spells CASSYGYEQYF. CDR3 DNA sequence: TGCGCCAGCAGCTACGGCTACGAGCAGTACTTC.

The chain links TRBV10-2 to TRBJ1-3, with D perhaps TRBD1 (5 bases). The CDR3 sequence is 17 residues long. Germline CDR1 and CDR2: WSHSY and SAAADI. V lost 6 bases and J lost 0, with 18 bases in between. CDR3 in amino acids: CASSWGSPGDSGNTIYF. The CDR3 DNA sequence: TGCGCCAGCAGCTGGGGGAGTCCGGGGGACTCTGGAAACACCATATATTTT.

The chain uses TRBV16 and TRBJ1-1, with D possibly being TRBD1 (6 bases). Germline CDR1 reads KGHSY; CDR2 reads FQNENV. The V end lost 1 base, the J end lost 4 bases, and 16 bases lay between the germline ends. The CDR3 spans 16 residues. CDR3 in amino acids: CASSQFGGGGSTEAFF. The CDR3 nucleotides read TGTGCCAGCAGCCAATTCGGGGGCGGTGGTAGCACTGAAGCTTTCTTT. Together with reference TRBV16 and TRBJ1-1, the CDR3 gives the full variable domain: GEEVAQTPKHLVRGEGQKAKLYCAPIKGHSYVFWYQQVLKNEFKFLISFQNENVFDETGMPKERFSAKCLPNSPCSLEIQATKLEDSAVYFCASSQFGGGGSTEAFFGQGTRLTVV.

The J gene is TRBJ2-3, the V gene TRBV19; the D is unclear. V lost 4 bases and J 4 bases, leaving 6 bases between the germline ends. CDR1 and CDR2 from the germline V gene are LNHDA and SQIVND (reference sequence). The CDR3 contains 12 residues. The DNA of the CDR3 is TGTGCCAGTAGTAAAGCCTCAGATACGCAGTATTTT. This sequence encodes CASSKASDTQYF.

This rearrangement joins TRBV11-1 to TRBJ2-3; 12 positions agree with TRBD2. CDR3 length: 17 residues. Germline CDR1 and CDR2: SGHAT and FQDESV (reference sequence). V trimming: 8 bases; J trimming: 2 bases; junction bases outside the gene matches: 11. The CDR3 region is CASSPLTSGGITDTQYF. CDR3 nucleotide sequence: TGTGCCAGCTCCCCCTTAACTAGCGGGGGGATCACAGATACGCAGTATTTT. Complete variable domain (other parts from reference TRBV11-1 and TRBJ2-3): EAEVAQSPRYKITEKSQAVAFWCDPISGHATLYWYRQILGQGPELLVQFQDESVVDDSQLPKDRFSAERLKGVDSTLKIQPAELGDSAMYLCASSPLTSGGITDTQYFGPGTRLTVL.

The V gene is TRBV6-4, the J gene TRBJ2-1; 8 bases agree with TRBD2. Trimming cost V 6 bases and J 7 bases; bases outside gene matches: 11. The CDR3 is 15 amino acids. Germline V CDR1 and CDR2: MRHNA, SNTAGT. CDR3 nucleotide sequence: TGTGCCAGCAGCCATTCCGGGGGGGAAACGAATGAGCAGTTCTTC. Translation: CASSHSGGETNEQFF.

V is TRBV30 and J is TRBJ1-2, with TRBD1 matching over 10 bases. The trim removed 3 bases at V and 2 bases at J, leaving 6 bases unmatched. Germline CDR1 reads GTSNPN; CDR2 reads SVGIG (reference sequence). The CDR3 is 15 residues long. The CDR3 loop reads CAWREGQGMNYGYTF. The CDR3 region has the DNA TGTGCCTGGAGGGAGGGACAGGGGATGAACTATGGCTACACCTTC.

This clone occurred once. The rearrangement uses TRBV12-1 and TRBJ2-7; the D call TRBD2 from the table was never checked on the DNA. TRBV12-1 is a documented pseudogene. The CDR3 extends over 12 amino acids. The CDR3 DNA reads TGTGCCAGCAGCTTTGTGGGCGGGGAGCAGTACTTC. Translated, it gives CASSFVGGEQYF.

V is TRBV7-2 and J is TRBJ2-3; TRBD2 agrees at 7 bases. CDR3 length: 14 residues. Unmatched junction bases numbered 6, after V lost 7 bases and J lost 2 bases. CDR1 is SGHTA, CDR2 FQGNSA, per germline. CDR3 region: CASTQTSLTDTQYF. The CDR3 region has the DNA TGTGCCAGCACCCAGACTAGCCTCACAGATACGCAGTATTTT.

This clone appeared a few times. This chain's CDR3 is CASTVRGDGTEAFF. CDR3 bases: TGTGCCAGTACCGTACGGGGGGACGGCACTGAAGCTTTCTTT. The V gene is TRBV19, the J gene TRBJ1-1, with D possibly being TRBD1 (5 bases). Looked up from germline, CDR1 is LNHDA and CDR2 is SQIVND (reference sequence). Between the trimmed V and J ends, which lost 7 bases and 4 bases, there was a span of 16 bases. The CDR3 consists of 14 residues.

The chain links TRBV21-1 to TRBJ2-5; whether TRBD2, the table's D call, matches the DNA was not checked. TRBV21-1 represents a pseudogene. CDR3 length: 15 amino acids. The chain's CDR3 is CATQGIAGRRETQYF. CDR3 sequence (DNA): TGTGCCACTCAGGGAATAGCGGGAAGGCGAGAGACCCAGTACTTC.

In DNA form, the CDR3 reads TGTGCCAGCAGTTCCGTACAGGGAGGAGGCTACACCTTC. It encodes CASSSVQGGGYTF. J is TRBJ1-2 and V is TRBV28; D is possibly TRBD1 (6 bases). Looked up from germline, CDR1 is MDHEN and CDR2 is SYDVKM. This CDR3 contains 13 residues. Trimming left V 4 bases short and J 8 bases short, with 14 bases between.

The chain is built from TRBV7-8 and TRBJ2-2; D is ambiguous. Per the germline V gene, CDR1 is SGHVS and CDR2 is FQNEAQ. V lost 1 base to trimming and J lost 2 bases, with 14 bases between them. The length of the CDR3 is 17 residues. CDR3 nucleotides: TGTGCCAGCAGCTTAGGGTTGCCAGGTTATAACACCGGGGAGCTGTTTTTT. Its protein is CASSLGLPGYNTGELFF.

This CDR3 reads CASSQSTRSETQYF. CDR3 nucleotides: TGCGCCAGCAGTCAATCGACCAGATCGGAGACCCAGTACTTC. The chain employs TRBV23-1 and TRBJ2-5; D is undetermined. TRBV23-1 counts as an open reading frame of uncertain function. This CDR3 has 14 amino acids. Trimming cost V 0 bases and J 5 bases, with 10 bases left between them.

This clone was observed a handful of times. CDR3 region: CASSVGHPVGELFF. The CDR3 nucleotides are TGTGCCAGCAGCGTGGGACACCCCGTCGGGGAGCTGTTTTTT. This chain links TRBV9 with TRBJ2-2; D possibly corresponds to TRBD1 (6 bases). The CDR3 sequence is 14 residues long. The germline V gene encodes CDR1 SGDLS and CDR2 YYNGEE. The V end was cut by 2 bases, the J end by 7 bases, with 12 bases between.

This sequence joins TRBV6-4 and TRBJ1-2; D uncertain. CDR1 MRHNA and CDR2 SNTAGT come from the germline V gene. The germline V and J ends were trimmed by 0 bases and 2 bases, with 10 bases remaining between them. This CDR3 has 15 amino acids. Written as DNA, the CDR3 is TGTGCCAGCAGTGACTCGAAGGGAGCGAACTATGGCTACACCTTC. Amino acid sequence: CASSDSKGANYGYTF.

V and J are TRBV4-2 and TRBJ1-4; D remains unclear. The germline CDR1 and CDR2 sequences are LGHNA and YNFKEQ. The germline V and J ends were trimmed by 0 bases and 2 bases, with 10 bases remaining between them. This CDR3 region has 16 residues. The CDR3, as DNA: TGTGCCAGCAGCCAAGAACCGGGATCTACTAATGAAAAACTGTTTTTT. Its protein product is CASSQEPGSTNEKLFF.

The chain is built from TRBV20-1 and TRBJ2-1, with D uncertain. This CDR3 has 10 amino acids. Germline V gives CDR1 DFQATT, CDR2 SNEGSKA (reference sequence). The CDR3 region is CSGESNEQFF. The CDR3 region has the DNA TGCAGCGGCGAATCCAATGAGCAGTTCTTC.

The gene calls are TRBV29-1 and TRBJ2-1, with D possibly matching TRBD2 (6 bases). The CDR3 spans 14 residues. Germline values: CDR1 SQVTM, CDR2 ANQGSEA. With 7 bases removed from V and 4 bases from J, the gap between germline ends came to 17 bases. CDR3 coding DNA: TGCAGCGCTTATGGGGGAGGAGGGTACAATGAGCAGTTCTTC. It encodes CSAYGGGGYNEQFF.

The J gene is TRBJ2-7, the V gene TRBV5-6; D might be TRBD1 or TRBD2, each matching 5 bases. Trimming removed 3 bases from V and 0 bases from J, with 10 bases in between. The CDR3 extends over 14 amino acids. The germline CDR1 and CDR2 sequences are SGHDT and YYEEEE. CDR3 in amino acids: CASSYGTVSYEQYF. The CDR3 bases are TGTGCCAGCAGCTACGGGACGGTCTCCTACGAGCAGTACTTC.

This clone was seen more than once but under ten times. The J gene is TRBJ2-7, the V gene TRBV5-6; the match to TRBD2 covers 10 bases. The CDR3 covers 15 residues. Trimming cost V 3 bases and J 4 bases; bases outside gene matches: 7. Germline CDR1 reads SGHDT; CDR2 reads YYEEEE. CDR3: CASSSEGLADYEQYF. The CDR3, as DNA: TGTGCCAGCAGCTCAGAAGGACTAGCGGATTACGAGCAGTACTTC. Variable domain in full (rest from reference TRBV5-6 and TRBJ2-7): DAGVTQSPTHLIKTRGQQVTLRCSPKSGHDTVSWYQQALGQGPQFIFQYYEEEERQRGNFPDRFSGHQFPNYSSELNVNALLLGDSALYLCASSSEGLADYEQYFGPGTRLTVT.

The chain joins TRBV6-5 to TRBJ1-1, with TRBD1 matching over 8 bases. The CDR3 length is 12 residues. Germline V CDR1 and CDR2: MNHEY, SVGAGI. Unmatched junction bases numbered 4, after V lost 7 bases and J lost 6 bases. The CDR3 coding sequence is TGTGCCAGCACGGACAGGGAGGCTGAAGCTTTCTTT. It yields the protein CASTDREAEAFF.

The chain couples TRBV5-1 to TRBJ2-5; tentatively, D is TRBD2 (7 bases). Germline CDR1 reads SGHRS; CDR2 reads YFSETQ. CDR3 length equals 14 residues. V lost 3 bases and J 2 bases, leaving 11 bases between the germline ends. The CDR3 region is CASSSGGQQETQYF. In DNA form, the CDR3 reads TGCGCCAGCAGCTCGGGAGGACAGCAAGAGACCCAGTACTTC.

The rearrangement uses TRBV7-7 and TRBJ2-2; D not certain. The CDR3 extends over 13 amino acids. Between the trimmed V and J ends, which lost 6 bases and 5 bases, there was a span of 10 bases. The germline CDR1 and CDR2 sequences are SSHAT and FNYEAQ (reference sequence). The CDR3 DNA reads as TGTGCCAGCAGGTGGACGGATACCGGGGAGCTGTTTTTT. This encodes CASRWTDTGELFF.

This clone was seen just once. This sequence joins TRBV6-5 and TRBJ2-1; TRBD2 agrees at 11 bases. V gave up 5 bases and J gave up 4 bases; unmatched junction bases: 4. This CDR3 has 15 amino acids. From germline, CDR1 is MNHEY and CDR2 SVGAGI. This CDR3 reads CASSTLAGAYNEQFF. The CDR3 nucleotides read TGTGCCAGCAGTACACTAGCGGGGGCATACAATGAGCAGTTCTTC.

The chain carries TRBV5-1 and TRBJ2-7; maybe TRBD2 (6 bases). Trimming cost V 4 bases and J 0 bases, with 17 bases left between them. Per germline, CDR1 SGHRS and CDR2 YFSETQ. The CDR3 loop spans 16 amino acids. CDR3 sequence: CASSPLASGSSYEQYF. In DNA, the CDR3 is TGCGCCAGCAGCCCTCTAGCGTCGGGTTCCTCCTACGAGCAGTACTTC.

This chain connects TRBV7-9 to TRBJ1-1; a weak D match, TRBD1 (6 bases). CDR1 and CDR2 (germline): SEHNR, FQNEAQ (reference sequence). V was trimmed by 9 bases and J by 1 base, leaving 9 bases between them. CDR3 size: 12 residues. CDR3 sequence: CASLGGNTEAFF. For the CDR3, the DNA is TGTGCCAGTTTAGGGGGGAACACTGAAGCTTTCTTT.